This T cell receptor beta chain appears in the sequencing data of a study of shared T cell receptors in the human thymus. Germline V CDR1 and CDR2: SEHNR, FQNEAQ (reference sequence). V lost 2 bases to trimming and J lost 3 bases, with 13 bases between them. The CDR3 is 15 residues long. Clones were read by immunoSEQ multiplex PCR, and TCRdb kept only the in-frame ones, dropping some. The sample holds 650,000 to 950,000 clones, roughly 85% seen once. This sample also belongs to another study, concerning human thymus T cells. Per that paper: Thymic samples were excised during corrective heart operations.

The chain carries TRBV7-9 and TRBJ1-1; TRBD1 is a possible D gene (6 bases). The sequencing input was thymocytes. The source of this sequence is a girl less than two years old with a congenital heart defect. Here the CDR3 reads CASSLSHRAYTEAFF. The CDR3 DNA reads TGTGCCAGCAGCTTATCTCACAGGGCTTACACTGAAGCTTTCTTT.